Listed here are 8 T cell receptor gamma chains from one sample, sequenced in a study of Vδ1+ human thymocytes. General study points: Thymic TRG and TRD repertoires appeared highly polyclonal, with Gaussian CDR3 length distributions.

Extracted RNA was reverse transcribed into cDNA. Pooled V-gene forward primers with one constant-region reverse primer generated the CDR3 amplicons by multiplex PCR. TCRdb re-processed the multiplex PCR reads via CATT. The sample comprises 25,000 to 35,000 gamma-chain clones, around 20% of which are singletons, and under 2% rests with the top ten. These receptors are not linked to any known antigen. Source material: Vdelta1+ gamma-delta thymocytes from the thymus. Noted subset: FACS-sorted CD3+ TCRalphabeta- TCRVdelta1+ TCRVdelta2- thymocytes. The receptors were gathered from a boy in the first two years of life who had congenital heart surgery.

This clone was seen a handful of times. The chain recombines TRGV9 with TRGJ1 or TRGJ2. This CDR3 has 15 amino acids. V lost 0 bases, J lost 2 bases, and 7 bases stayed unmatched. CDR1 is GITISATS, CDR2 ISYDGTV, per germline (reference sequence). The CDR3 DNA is TGTGCCTTGTGGGAGGTGAGGTTAGATTATTATAAGAAACTCTTT. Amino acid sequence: CALWEVRLDYYKKLF.

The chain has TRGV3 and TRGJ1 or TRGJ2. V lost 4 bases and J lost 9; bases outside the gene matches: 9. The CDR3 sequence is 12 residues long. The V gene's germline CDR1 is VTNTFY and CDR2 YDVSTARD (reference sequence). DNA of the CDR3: TGTGCCACCTGGGATCTTCTATGTAAGAAACTCTTT. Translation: CATWDLLCKKLF.

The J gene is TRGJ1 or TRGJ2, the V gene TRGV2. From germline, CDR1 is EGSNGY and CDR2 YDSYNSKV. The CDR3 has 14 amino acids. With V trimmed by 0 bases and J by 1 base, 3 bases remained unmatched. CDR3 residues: CATWDGINYYKKLF. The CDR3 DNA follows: TGTGCCACCTGGGACGGGATAAATTATTATAAGAAACTCTTT.

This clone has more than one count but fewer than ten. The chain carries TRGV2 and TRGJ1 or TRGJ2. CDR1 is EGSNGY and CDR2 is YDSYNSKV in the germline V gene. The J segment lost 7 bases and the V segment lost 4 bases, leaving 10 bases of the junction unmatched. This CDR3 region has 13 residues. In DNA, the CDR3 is TGTGCCACCTGGGATGGGGTTTTCTATAAGAAACTCTTT. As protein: CATWDGVFYKKLF.

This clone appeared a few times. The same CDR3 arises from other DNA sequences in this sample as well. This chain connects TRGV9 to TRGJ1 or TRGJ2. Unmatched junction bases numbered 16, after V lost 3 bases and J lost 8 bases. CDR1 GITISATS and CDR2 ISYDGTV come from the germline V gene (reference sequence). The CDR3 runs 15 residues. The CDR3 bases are TGTGCCTTGTGGGAGAGGAGCCCCTTTGTAGATAAGAAACTCTTT. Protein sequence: CALWERSPFVDKKLF.

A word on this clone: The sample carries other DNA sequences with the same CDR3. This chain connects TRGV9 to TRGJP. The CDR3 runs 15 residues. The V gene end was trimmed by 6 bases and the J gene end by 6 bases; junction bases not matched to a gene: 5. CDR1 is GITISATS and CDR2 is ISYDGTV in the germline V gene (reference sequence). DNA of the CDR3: TGTGCCTTGTGGAGGTTAGAGTTGGGCAAAAAAATCAAGGTATTT. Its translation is CALWRLELGKKIKVF.

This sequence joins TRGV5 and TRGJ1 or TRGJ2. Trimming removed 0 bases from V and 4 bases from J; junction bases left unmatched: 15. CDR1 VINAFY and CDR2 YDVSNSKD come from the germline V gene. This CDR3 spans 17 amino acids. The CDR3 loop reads CATWDRLTKFRYYKKLF. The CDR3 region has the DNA TGTGCCACCTGGGACAGGCTTACCAAATTTAGATATTATAAGAAACTCTTT.

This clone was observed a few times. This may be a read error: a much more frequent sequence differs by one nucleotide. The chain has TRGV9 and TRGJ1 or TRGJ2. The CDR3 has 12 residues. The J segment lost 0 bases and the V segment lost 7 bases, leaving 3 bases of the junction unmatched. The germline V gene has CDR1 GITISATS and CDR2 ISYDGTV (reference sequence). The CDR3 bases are TGTGCCTTGTGTGAGAATTATTATAAGAAACTCTTT. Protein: CALCENYYKKLF.